These 18 T cell receptor beta chains originate from one sample sequenced in a study of CD8+CD57+ T cells in acquired aplastic anemia. Profiling that covered TCR beta VDJ and CDR3 relied on genomic DNA as its template. TCRdb fed the reads into MiXCR, producing one record per CDR3 protein. The sample shows around 430,000 distinct CDR3 sequences, around a third of them seen only once. Patients sequenced had flow cytometry evidence of CD8+CD57+ cell expansion. The specimen sequenced was sorted CD4+, CD8+, or CD8+CD57+ T cells (not recorded which) from PBMCs. All receptors derive from a human donor with aplastic anemia.

The gene calls are TRBV20-1 and TRBJ1-1; no clear D. Trimming took off 0 bases at V and 7 bases at J, with 3 bases between the two ends. Looked up from germline, CDR1 is DFQATT and CDR2 is SNEGSKA (reference sequence). This CDR3 is built from 10 residues. In DNA form, the CDR3 reads TGCAGTGCTAGAGATTTTGAAGCTTTCTTT. This sequence encodes CSARDFEAFF.

The chain combines TRBV9 with TRBJ1-2, with 8 bases that match TRBD1. From germline, CDR1 is SGDLS and CDR2 YYNGEE. The CDR3 has 13 amino acids. Losses at the gene ends were 4 bases for V and 8 bases for J; bases not matched to a gene: 7. In nucleotides, the CDR3 is TGTGCCAGCAGCCCGGGGACAGGATGGGGCTACACCTTC. It is translated as CASSPGTGWGYTF.

This clonotype was counted between two and nine times. V usage is TRBV11-1 and J usage is TRBJ1-1, with D unclear. CDR1 and CDR2 (germline): SGHAT, FQDESV (reference sequence). V lost 2 bases and J lost 6, with 19 bases in between. The CDR3 sequence is 16 residues long. The CDR3 region has the DNA TGTGCCAGCAGCTTACGGAATGAAGAGTTTGCCCCTGAAGCTTTCTTT. This translates into CASSLRNEEFAPEAFF.

Details on this clonotype: The CDR3 does not close with the conserved phenylalanine or tryptophan, likely indicating a read error. V gene TRBV19 combines with J gene TRBJ1-2; tentative D call: TRBD1 (6 bases). The CDR3 length is 15 residues. V was clipped by 8 bases and J by 1 base, with 17 bases between them. Germline V gives CDR1 LNHDA, CDR2 SQIVND (reference sequence). CDR3 DNA: TGTGCCAGTGGAGGGCACAGGGACTATAACTATGGCTACACCGTC. As protein: CASGGHRDYNYGYTV.

Points on this clonotype: This CDR3 is missing its conserved last phenylalanine or tryptophan, likely due to a read error. The chain has TRBV30 and TRBJ2-7; D gene unclear. This CDR3 is 12 amino acids long. Germline V gives CDR1 GTSNPN, CDR2 SVGIG (reference sequence). The ends were cut back, 3 bases at V and 0 bases at J, with 6 bases in the middle. In DNA form, the CDR3 reads TGTGCCTGGAGCAGGACCTCCTACGAGCAGTACTCC. It yields the protein CAWSRTSYEQYS.

This sequence joins TRBV6-1 and TRBJ1-6; D is ambiguous. From germline, CDR1 is MNHNS and CDR2 SASEGT. V was trimmed by 6 bases and J by 9 bases, leaving 15 bases between them. This CDR3 contains 14 residues. In DNA form, the CDR3 reads TGTGCCAGCAGCTTCGACTTGGCAGGTTCACCCCTCCACTTT. Its protein is CASSFDLAGSPLHF.

This clonotype was seen many times. The chain uses TRBV7-9 and TRBJ1-2; 7 bases fit TRBD1. V was clipped by 5 bases and J by 0 bases; unmatched bases: 3. The CDR3 is 14 residues long. The germline V gene has CDR1 SEHNR and CDR2 FQNEAQ (reference sequence). Here the CDR3 reads CASSPGGSNYGYTF. The CDR3 DNA follows: TGTGCCAGCAGCCCAGGGGGATCTAACTATGGCTACACCTTC.

This clonotype was detected once. The CDR3 sequence: CASSRQGGLFF. In DNA, the CDR3 is TGTGCCAGTAGTAGGCAGGGAGGGCTGTTTTTT. The V call is TRBV19, the J call TRBJ2-2; tentative D call: TRBD2 (6 bases). The length of the CDR3 is 11 residues. Per the germline V gene, CDR1 is LNHDA and CDR2 is SQIVND (reference sequence). V lost 4 bases and J 13 bases, leaving 10 bases between the germline ends.

This clonotype appeared many times. The chain recombines TRBV20-1 with TRBJ2-7; D is unclear. CDR1 is DFQATT, CDR2 SNEGSKA, per germline (reference sequence). The V gene lost 0 bases and the J gene lost 2 bases, with 11 bases spanning the gap. This CDR3 has 14 residues. DNA of the CDR3: TGCAGTGCTAGAGATTTCGCCACAGCCTACGAGCAGTACTTC. Its translation is CSARDFATAYEQYF.

The chain combines TRBV20-1 with TRBJ2-3; TRBD2 matches at 7 bases. Trimming took 0 bases from V and 3 from J; bases not matched to a gene: 6. The CDR3 has 15 amino acids. Germline lookup yields CDR1 DFQATT and CDR2 SNEGSKA (reference sequence). The DNA of the CDR3 is TGCAGTGCTAGAGAAGGGAGGGATTGGACAGATACGCAGTATTTT. Protein: CSAREGRDWTDTQYF.

The chain is built from TRBV19 and TRBJ1-1, with no clear D. Germline CDR1 LNHDA, CDR2 SQIVND (reference sequence). The CDR3 consists of 13 residues. Trimming cost V 7 bases and J 3 bases, with 12 bases left between them. CDR3 nucleotides: TGTGCCAGTACCAAAGAGGAGTACACTGAAGCTTTCTTT. As protein: CASTKEEYTEAFF.

The rearrangement links TRBV20-1 to TRBJ2-1, with no clear D. The CDR3 runs to 13 residues. V was cut by 5 bases and J by 0 bases, with 8 bases left in between. CDR1 is DFQATT, CDR2 SNEGSKA, per germline (reference sequence). CDR3 coding DNA: TGCAGTGCTCGCAGGCGCTCCTACAATGAGCAGTTCTTC. Translated, it gives CSARRRSYNEQFF.

This clonotype was seen once. The V gene is TRBV6-1, the J gene TRBJ2-4; tentative D call: TRBD2 (6 bases). V lost 8 bases, J lost 1 base, and 9 bases lay in between. The CDR3 contains 13 residues. Germline-derived CDR1 and CDR2 are MNHNS and SASEGT. CDR3 protein: CASSEGAKNIQYF. CDR3 DNA sequence: TGTGCCAGCTCGGAGGGTGCCAAAAACATTCAGTACTTC.

The chain recombines TRBV7-9 with TRBJ2-4, with D possibly TRBD1 on 7 matching bases. Germline V gives CDR1 SEHNR, CDR2 FQNEAQ (reference sequence). This CDR3 spans 14 amino acids. V lost 10 bases, J lost 5 bases, and 18 bases lay in between. CDR3 nucleotide sequence: TGTGCCAACTCCAGGGGGGCTGGTGAAAACATTCAGTACTTC. Translation: CANSRGAGENIQYF.

This clonotype has a count of ten or more. The chain carries TRBV19 and TRBJ2-5, with 10 positions matching TRBD1. The CDR3 sequence is 14 residues long. Germline V lookup: CDR1 LNHDA, CDR2 SQIVND (reference sequence). J lost 4 bases, V lost 8 bases, and 7 bases had no gene match. In DNA form, the CDR3 reads TGTGCCAGTGCCGACAGGGGGCGAGCAGAGACCCAGTACTTC. Its protein is CASADRGRAETQYF.

This chain joins TRBV7-3 and TRBJ1-1, with 8 bases that match TRBD1. This CDR3 region has 16 residues. The V segment lost 6 bases and the J segment 4 bases; nucleotides outside the gene matches: 13. CDR1 and CDR2 from the germline V gene are SGHTA and FQGTGA. CDR3 sequence reads: CASSGRGQGGGTEAFF. The CDR3 nucleotides read TGTGCCAGCAGTGGCAGAGGACAGGGAGGCGGCACTGAAGCTTTCTTT.

This clonotype was found many times. The rearrangement joins TRBV20-1 to TRBJ1-5; D might be TRBD1 (5 bases). Germline values: CDR1 DFQATT, CDR2 SNEGSKA (reference sequence). This CDR3 has 14 residues. Trimming removed 6 bases from V and 3 bases from J, with 15 bases in between. The CDR3 DNA reads TGCAGTGCGTACGGGACGCTGGTCAATCAGCCCCAGCATTTT. Translated, it gives CSAYGTLVNQPQHF.

V usage is TRBV5-1 and J usage is TRBJ2-7; 9 bases are a match to TRBD1. The germline gives CDR1 SGHRS, CDR2 YFSETQ. CDR3 length: 15 residues. V dropped 1 base and J dropped 5; count of bases not matched to a gene: 7. In DNA form, the CDR3 reads TGCGCCAGCAGCTTGCCTGGGACAGGGCTCCACGAGCAGTACTTC. Translation: CASSLPGTGLHEQYF.